These 30 T cell receptor beta chains originate from one sample sequenced in a study of T cells after yellow fever vaccination. In TCRdb, the 5' RACE reads were re-called with MiXCR into one record per CDR3 protein. The sample lists about 330,000 distinct CDR3 sequences; approximately 7% were seen once. The sample consisted of PBMCs, taken 35 to 50 days after the first yellow fever vaccination. The receptor source for this set is a man aged 18 to 30 who received the YFV17D yellow fever vaccine.

Only a few counts were recorded for this clonotype. This chain joins TRBV6-6 and TRBJ1-1; D perhaps matches TRBD1 (5 bases). The V gene lost 6 bases and the J gene lost 3 bases, with 8 bases spanning the gap. CDR1 MNHNY and CDR2 SVGAGI come from the germline V gene (reference sequence). There are 12 residues in the CDR3. CDR3 loop: CASRQGDTEAFF. CDR3 nucleotide sequence: TGTGCCAGCAGACAAGGGGACACTGAAGCTTTCTTT.

This clonotype was detected only a few times. The chain links TRBV9 to TRBJ2-1; D is uncertain. The CDR3 loop spans 13 amino acids. Per the germline V gene, CDR1 is SGDLS and CDR2 is YYNGEE. V was trimmed by 0 bases and J by 9 bases, leaving 10 bases between them. CDR3 protein: CASSVAWSTEQFF. CDR3 coding DNA: TGTGCCAGCAGCGTAGCTTGGTCGACTGAGCAGTTCTTC.

V and J are TRBV4-3 and TRBJ1-6; D remains unclear. The CDR3 consists of 15 residues. The V gene's germline CDR1 is LGHNA and CDR2 YSLEER. Trimming cost V 0 bases and J 8 bases, with 11 bases left between them. CDR3: CASSQEPLSHSPLHF. The CDR3 DNA is TGCGCCAGCAGCCAAGAACCTCTATCGCATTCACCCCTCCACTTT.

The gene calls are TRBV18 and TRBJ2-1; the match to TRBD1 covers 7 bases. The germline V gene encodes CDR1 KGHSH and CDR2 LQKENI. With V trimmed by 4 bases and J by 9 bases, 12 bases remained unmatched. The CDR3 contains 15 residues. CDR3: CASSLRDSIRGEQFF. CDR3 nucleotides: TGTGCCAGCTCACTCCGGGACAGTATCCGTGGTGAGCAGTTCTTC.

The chain uses TRBV12-3 or TRBV12-4 and TRBJ1-1, with 7 bases lining up with TRBD1. The CDR3 is made up of 14 amino acids. The V segment lost 3 bases and the J segment 5 bases; nucleotides outside the gene matches: 6. The CDR3 region has the DNA TGTGCCAGCAGTTTCACAGACAGGGCTACTGAAGCTTTCTTT. It is translated as CASSFTDRATEAFF.

V is TRBV5-1 and J is TRBJ2-3; D not certain. CDR3 size: 17 residues. V was trimmed by 0 bases and J by 6 bases, leaving 20 bases between them. CDR1 SGHRS and CDR2 YFSETQ come from the germline V gene. The CDR3 reads CASSLVGTGGGSDTQYF. In nucleotides, the CDR3 is TGCGCCAGCAGCTTGGTGGGTACTGGCGGTGGTTCGGATACGCAGTATTTT.

At least ten counts were recorded for this clonotype. The chain combines TRBV7-2 with TRBJ2-7, with D perhaps assigned TRBD1 or TRBD2 (5 bases each). This CDR3 has 13 residues. Trimming stripped 5 bases from V and 5 bases from J, with 13 bases between. Per germline, CDR1 SGHTA and CDR2 FQGNSA. This chain's CDR3 is CASSRDLSDEQYF. For the CDR3, the DNA is TGTGCCAGCAGCCGGGACCTATCCGACGAGCAGTACTTC. Together with reference TRBV7-2 and TRBJ2-7, the CDR3 gives the full variable domain: GAGVSQSPSNKVTEKGKDVELRCDPISGHTALYWYRQSLGQGLEFLIYFQGNSAPDKSGLPSDRFSAERTGGSVSTLTIQRTQQEDSAVYLCASSRDLSDEQYFGPGTRLTVT.

The CDR3, as DNA: TGTGCCAGCAGCTTACGGGCAGGTCACACCGGGGAGCTGTTTTTT. Translated, it gives CASSLRAGHTGELFF. The V gene is TRBV7-2, the J gene TRBJ2-2; D is uncertain. Looked up from germline, CDR1 is SGHTA and CDR2 is FQGNSA. With 2 bases removed from V and 3 bases from J, the gap between germline ends came to 10 bases. The CDR3 has 15 residues.

This rearrangement joins TRBV7-9 to TRBJ1-3; tentatively, D is TRBD1 (5 bases). Looked up from germline, CDR1 is SEHNR and CDR2 is FQNEAQ (reference sequence). The CDR3 has 13 residues. Deletions cut 5 bases from V and 6 bases from J, with 11 bases between. The CDR3 loop is CASSQGPTNTIYF. For the CDR3, the DNA is TGTGCCAGCAGCCAGGGACCGACAAACACCATATATTTT.

This clonotype was seen at least ten times. V and J are TRBV24-1 and TRBJ2-1; D unclear. The germline V gene encodes CDR1 KGHDR and CDR2 SFDVKD. The CDR3 consists of 13 residues. With 3 bases removed from V and 5 bases from J, the gap between germline ends came to 7 bases. CDR3 bases: TGTGCCACCAGTGATAACCCCGACAATGAGCAGTTCTTC. Residues: CATSDNPDNEQFF.

This clonotype was detected a few times. V usage is TRBV7-2 and J usage is TRBJ2-5, with D possibly called TRBD1 or TRBD2 (5 bases each). Germline V gene lookup returns CDR1 SGHTA and CDR2 FQGNSA. V lost 5 bases and J 4 bases, leaving 20 bases between the germline ends. The CDR3 spans 16 residues. The CDR3 DNA is TGTGCCAGCAGCCCCCGGTGGGACGGATCCGGAGAGACCCAGTACTTC. Amino acids: CASSPRWDGSGETQYF.

This clonotype was counted only a few times. The chain carries TRBV10-3 and TRBJ2-7; 7 nucleotides line up with TRBD1. This CDR3 region has 17 residues. The junction had 10 bases not matched to a gene; V was cut back by 0 bases and J by 2 bases. Per the germline V gene, CDR1 is ENHRY and CDR2 is SYGVKD. As DNA, the CDR3 is TGTGCCATCAGTGAGTCTAAATACGGGCAGGGGGCCTACGAGCAGTACTTC. Its translation is CAISESKYGQGAYEQYF.

This clonotype was seen at least ten times. The chain employs TRBV7-9 and TRBJ2-3; D ambiguous. V lost 1 base and J lost 1, with 9 bases in between. This CDR3 spans 15 amino acids. Germline CDR1 reads SEHNR; CDR2 reads FQNEAQ (reference sequence). CDR3 in amino acids: CASSLVPGGTDTQYF. CDR3 DNA sequence: TGTGCCAGCAGCTTAGTACCGGGTGGCACAGATACGCAGTATTTT.

This chain's CDR3 is CASSEMMDGELFF. DNA for the CDR3: TGTGCCAGCAGTGAAATGATGGACGGGGAGCTGTTTTTT. The V gene is TRBV25-1, the J gene TRBJ2-2; D is undetermined. V was trimmed by 2 bases and J by 7 bases, leaving 8 bases between them. The CDR3 runs to 13 residues. Per germline, CDR1 MGHDK and CDR2 SYGVNS.

This clonotype was recorded a few times. The J gene is TRBJ2-1, the V gene TRBV7-8; 13 nucleotides match TRBD2. The CDR3 covers 15 residues. CDR1 and CDR2 from the germline V gene are SGHVS and FQNEAQ. J lost 6 bases, V lost 5 bases, and 4 bases had no gene match. The CDR3 is CASSRLAGGLNEQFF. CDR3 DNA: TGTGCCAGCAGCAGACTAGCGGGGGGACTCAATGAGCAGTTCTTC.

J is TRBJ2-3 and V is TRBV4-3; TRBD2 aligns across 15 bases. Germline V gene lookup returns CDR1 LGHNA and CDR2 YSLEER. Trimming at V came to 3 bases and at J to 9 bases, leaving 7 bases not matched to a gene. CDR3 size: 16 residues. The CDR3 reads CASSQGTSGGSWTQYF. In DNA form, the CDR3 reads TGCGCCAGCAGCCAGGGGACTAGCGGGGGGAGTTGGACGCAGTATTTT.

The rearrangement uses TRBV7-9 and TRBJ1-2; D possibly corresponds to TRBD1 (6 bases). CDR3 length: 16 amino acids. Germline assignment: CDR1 SEHNR and CDR2 FQNEAQ (reference sequence). V lost 6 bases and J lost 0, with 17 bases in between. DNA of the CDR3: TGTGCCAGCAGTTATACCGGGACAACTCCTAACTATGGCTACACCTTC. It codes for CASSYTGTTPNYGYTF.

Ten or more counts support this clonotype. The J gene is TRBJ2-1, the V gene TRBV5-6; the match to TRBD2 covers 9 bases. The germline V gene has CDR1 SGHDT and CDR2 YYEEEE. The CDR3 is 15 amino acids. J was trimmed by 0 bases and V by 2 bases; bases with no gene match: 0. The CDR3 sequence is CASSFSGSSYNEQFF. In DNA, the CDR3 is TGTGCCAGCAGCTTTAGCGGGAGCTCCTACAATGAGCAGTTCTTC.

This clonotype was detected a few times. The chain has TRBV12-3 or TRBV12-4 and TRBJ2-2; 12 bases line up with TRBD2. This CDR3 is built from 16 residues. Germline trimming cut 5 bases from V and 5 bases from J; bases unmatched to any gene: 6. The DNA for the CDR3 is TGTGCCAGCAGTCACCTAGCGGGGGGGCCAACCGGGGAGCTGTTTTTT. Translation: CASSHLAGGPTGELFF.

This clonotype has at least ten counts. This sequence joins TRBV5-1 and TRBJ1-1; a possible D gene is TRBD1 (5 bases). Germline CDR1 is SGHRS and CDR2 is YFSETQ. This CDR3 is built from 14 residues. Trimming cost V 4 bases and J 4 bases, with 14 bases left between them. CDR3 in DNA: TGCGCCAGCAGCGAGGGGTCTGGGGGCACTGAAGCTTTCTTT. This translates into CASSEGSGGTEAFF.

This clonotype was seen a handful of times. The chain joins TRBV5-6 to TRBJ2-1; 8 bases agree with TRBD1. This CDR3 is 13 amino acids long. Germline CDR1 reads SGHDT; CDR2 reads YYEEEE. Germline trimming cut 5 bases from V and 8 bases from J; bases unmatched to any gene: 6. The chain's CDR3 is CASRSPGGHEQFF. CDR3 coding DNA: TGTGCCAGCAGATCCCCAGGGGGCCATGAGCAGTTCTTC.

The chain is built from TRBV5-1 and TRBJ2-1; TRBD1 matches at 10 bases. CDR1 is SGHRS and CDR2 is YFSETQ in the germline V gene. J was trimmed by 9 bases and V by 2 bases; bases with no gene match: 8. CDR3 length: 15 amino acids. CDR3 coding DNA: TGCGCCAGCAGCTTATGGACAGGGGGGGGCAGTGAGCAGTTCTTC. Protein: CASSLWTGGGSEQFF. Full variable domain (remainder filled in from reference TRBV5-1 and TRBJ2-1): KAGVTQTPRYLIKTRGQQVTLSCSPISGHRSVSWYQQTPGQGLQFLFEYFSETQRNKGNFPGRFSGRQFSNSRSEMNVSTLELGDSALYLCASSLWTGGGSEQFFGPGTRLTVL.

This clonotype was detected ten times or more. The V call is TRBV4-3, the J call TRBJ2-3; no clear D gene. Germline assignment: CDR1 LGHNA and CDR2 YSLEER. The CDR3 is made up of 15 amino acids. Trimming took 0 bases from V and 2 from J, leaving 9 bases between them. DNA of the CDR3: TGCGCCAGCAGCCAAGAAGTGGTTTCCACAGATACGCAGTATTTT. This translates into CASSQEVVSTDTQYF.

This clonotype was seen a few times. The V gene is TRBV5-4, the J gene TRBJ2-1; weak D call: TRBD1 (6 bases). Per the germline V gene, CDR1 is SGHNT and CDR2 is YYREEE (reference sequence). The CDR3 runs 13 residues. Trimming pared 3 bases from V and 5 bases from J, leaving 9 bases between. The CDR3 DNA sequence: TGTGCCAGCAGCTCCGGACAGCACAATGAGCAGTTCTTC. Amino acid sequence: CASSSGQHNEQFF.

The table lists this clonotype with a few counts. V gene TRBV7-9 combines with J gene TRBJ1-2; TRBD1 is a possible D gene (5 bases). V lost 5 bases to trimming and J lost 4 bases, with 17 bases between them. The length of the CDR3 is 15 residues. The germline CDR1 and CDR2 sequences are SEHNR and FQNEAQ (reference sequence). The CDR3 DNA is TGTGCCAGCAGCCTCCTAGATTGGGACCCCTATGGCTACACCTTC. Its translation is CASSLLDWDPYGYTF. Full variable domain (remainder filled in from reference TRBV7-9 and TRBJ1-2): DTGVSQNPRHKITKRGQNVTFRCDPISEHNRLYWYRQTLGQGPEFLTYFQNEAQLEKSRLLSDRFSAERPKGSFSTLEIQRTEQGDSAMYLCASSLLDWDPYGYTFGSGTRLTVV.

The V call is TRBV5-1, the J call TRBJ2-1; D could derive from TRBD1 or TRBD2 (5 bases each). V lost 4 bases and J 5 bases, leaving 13 bases between the germline ends. The CDR3 runs 14 residues. The germline V gene encodes CDR1 SGHRS and CDR2 YFSETQ. This CDR3 is CASSLSGTNNEQFF. The DNA of the CDR3 is TGCGCCAGCAGCCTTTCCGGGACGAACAATGAGCAGTTCTTC.

This clonotype has just a few counts. This chain uses TRBV5-1 with TRBJ2-3; D ambiguous. V gave up 4 bases and J gave up 6 bases, with 12 bases separating them. The CDR3 consists of 13 residues. Germline assignment: CDR1 SGHRS and CDR2 YFSETQ. In nucleotides, the CDR3 is TGCGCCAGCAGCACCTCGGACCGGGATACGCAGTATTTT. This encodes CASSTSDRDTQYF.

The J gene is TRBJ2-7, the V gene TRBV5-1; D possibly corresponds to TRBD1 (7 bases). The germline CDR1 and CDR2 sequences are SGHRS and YFSETQ. The germline V and J ends were trimmed by 3 bases and 3 bases, with 19 bases remaining between them. The CDR3 length is 16 residues. The CDR3 loop is CASSSGVTGSDYEQYF. In DNA, the CDR3 is TGCGCCAGCAGCTCGGGAGTGACAGGGAGCGACTACGAGCAGTACTTC.

This clonotype has a count of ten or more. V and J are TRBV5-6 and TRBJ2-3, with D possibly TRBD1 on 6 matching bases. V lost 3 bases, J lost 1 base, and 24 bases lay in between. Germline CDR1 SGHDT, CDR2 YYEEEE. This CDR3 is 19 amino acids long. CDR3 nucleotide sequence: TGTGCCAGCAGCTCACTTCACAACAACAGGGAACGTGGCACAGATACGCAGTATTTT. This codes for CASSSLHNNRERGTDTQYF.

This clonotype was detected many times. The gene calls are TRBV4-1 and TRBJ2-5; 12 bases agree with TRBD2. V was pared by 3 bases and J by 5 bases, with 4 bases of the junction left unmatched. Germline CDR1 reads MGHRA; CDR2 reads YSYEKL. The CDR3 is 15 residues long. CDR3 nucleotide sequence: TGCGCCAGCAGCCACCTGACTAGCGGGGGCGAGACCCAGTACTTC. Amino acids: CASSHLTSGGETQYF.